Described below is a single TCR beta chain sequence and its context. This entry is derived from a study of blood T cell repertoires in COVID-19. About the research overall: Sources were T cells, B-cell-depleted T cells, or PBMCs; the material itself was cDNA or gDNA.

Germline V gives CDR1 WNHNN, CDR2 SYGVQD (reference sequence). The CDR3 covers 13 residues. Original handling: Reference gene primer amplification gave nucleated cell count estimates. Profiled with immunoSEQ multiplex PCR; TCRdb holds only in-frame clones, not every one. The V and J calls and the clone size are those of that table, but D and trimming were determined from the DNA. Of some 50,000 clones in the sample, 80% to 90% were seen once. Sequencing was performed on peripheral blood. The TCR comes from a man aged 55 to 70 with acute or convalescent COVID-19. The V and J genes are TRBV10-1 and TRBJ2-2; perhaps TRBD1 as D (5 bases). The CDR3 here is CPRSRQPTGELFF. In nucleotides, the CDR3 is TGCCCCCGCAGCCGACAGCCCACCGGGGAGCTGTTTTTT.